Given below is one T cell receptor (beta chain) in context. This record comes from a study of glioma-infiltrating T cells after dendritic cell vaccination. TCRdb keeps only in-frame clones here, not all; method: immunoSEQ multiplex PCR. The data show tens of thousands of clones, about 87% seen once. The sample was blood, taken before dendritic cell vaccination. This sequence originates from a human donor with glioblastoma.

The CDR3 nucleotides are TGTGCCAGCAGGGGCGGGAGCGAGACAGATACGCAGTATTTT. Its protein is CASRGGSETDTQYF. The genes are TRBV9 and TRBJ2-3; 7 bases agree with TRBD2. Germline V gene sequence: CDR1 SGDLS, CDR2 YYNGEE. The CDR3 spans 14 residues. With 5 bases clipped from V and 3 bases from J, the junction kept 6 bases outside the gene matches.